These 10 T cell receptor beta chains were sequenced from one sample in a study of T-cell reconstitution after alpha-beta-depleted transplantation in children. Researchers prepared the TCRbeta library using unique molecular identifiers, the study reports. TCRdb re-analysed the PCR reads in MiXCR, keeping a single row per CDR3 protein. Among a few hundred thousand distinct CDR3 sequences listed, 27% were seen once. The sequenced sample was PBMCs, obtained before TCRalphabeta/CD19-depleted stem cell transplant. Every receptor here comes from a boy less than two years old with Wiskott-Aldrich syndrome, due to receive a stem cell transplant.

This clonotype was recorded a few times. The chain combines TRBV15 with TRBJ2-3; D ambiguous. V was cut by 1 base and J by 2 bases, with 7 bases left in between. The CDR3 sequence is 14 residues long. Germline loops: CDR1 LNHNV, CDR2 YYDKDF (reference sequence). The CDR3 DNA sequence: TGTGCCACCAGCAGAGGCGGATACACAGATACGCAGTATTTT. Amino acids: CATSRGGYTDTQYF.

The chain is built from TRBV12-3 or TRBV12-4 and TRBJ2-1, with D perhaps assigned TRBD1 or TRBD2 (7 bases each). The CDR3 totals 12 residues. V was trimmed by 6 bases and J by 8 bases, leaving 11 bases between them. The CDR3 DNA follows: TGTGCCAGCAGGCCAGGGGGGGATGAGCAGTTCTTC. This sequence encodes CASRPGGDEQFF.

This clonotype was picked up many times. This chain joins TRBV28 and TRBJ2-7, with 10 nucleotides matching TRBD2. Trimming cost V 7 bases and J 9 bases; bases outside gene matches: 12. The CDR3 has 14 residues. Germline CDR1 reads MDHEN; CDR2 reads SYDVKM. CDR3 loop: CASTQLAGVIRQYF. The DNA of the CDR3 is TGTGCCAGCACCCAGCTAGCGGGAGTTATAAGGCAGTACTTC.

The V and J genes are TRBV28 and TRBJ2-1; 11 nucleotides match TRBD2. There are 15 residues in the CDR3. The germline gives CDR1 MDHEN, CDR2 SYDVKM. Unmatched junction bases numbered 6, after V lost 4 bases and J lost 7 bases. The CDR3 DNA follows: TGTGCCAGCAGTTCGACTAGCGGGATAGTAAATGAGCAGTTCTTC. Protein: CASSSTSGIVNEQFF.

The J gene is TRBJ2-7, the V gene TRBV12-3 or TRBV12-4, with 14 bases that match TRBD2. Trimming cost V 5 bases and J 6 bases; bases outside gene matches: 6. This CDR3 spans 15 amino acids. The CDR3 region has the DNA TGTGCCAGCAGTCGGGGACTAGCGGGAGTCGGCGAGCAGTACTTC. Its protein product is CASSRGLAGVGEQYF.

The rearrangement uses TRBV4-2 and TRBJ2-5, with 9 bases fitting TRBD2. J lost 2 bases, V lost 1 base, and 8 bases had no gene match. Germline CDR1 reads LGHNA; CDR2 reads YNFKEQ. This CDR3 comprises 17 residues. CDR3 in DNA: TGTGCCAGCAGCCAAGGCCTAGCGGGACTTATACAAGAGACCCAGTACTTC. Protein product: CASSQGLAGLIQETQYF.

The CDR3 region is CASRLQTSSYNEQFF. The CDR3 nucleotides read TGCGCCAGCAGACTCCAGACTAGCTCCTACAATGAGCAGTTCTTC. V gene TRBV5-1 combines with J gene TRBJ2-1; possible D gene TRBD2, 6 bases. The CDR3 consists of 15 residues. Trimming pared 5 bases from V and 0 bases from J, leaving 12 bases between. From germline, CDR1 is SGHRS and CDR2 YFSETQ.

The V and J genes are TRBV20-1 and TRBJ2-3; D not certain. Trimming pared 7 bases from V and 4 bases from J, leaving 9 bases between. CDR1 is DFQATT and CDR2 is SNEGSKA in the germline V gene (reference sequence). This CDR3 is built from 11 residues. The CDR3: CSVAVADTQYF. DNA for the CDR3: TGCAGTGTCGCTGTCGCAGATACGCAGTATTTT.

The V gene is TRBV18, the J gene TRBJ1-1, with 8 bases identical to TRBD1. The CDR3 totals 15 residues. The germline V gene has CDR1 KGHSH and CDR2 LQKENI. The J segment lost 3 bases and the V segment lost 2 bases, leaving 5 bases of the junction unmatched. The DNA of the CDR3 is TGTGCCAGCTCACCAGGTCCGACAGGGGACACTGAAGCTTTCTTT. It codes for CASSPGPTGDTEAFF.

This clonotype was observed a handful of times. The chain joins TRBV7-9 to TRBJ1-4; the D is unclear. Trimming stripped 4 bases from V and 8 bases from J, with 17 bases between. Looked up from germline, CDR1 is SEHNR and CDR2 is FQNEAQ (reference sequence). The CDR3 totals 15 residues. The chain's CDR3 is CASSSSRQAYEKLFF. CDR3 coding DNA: TGTGCCAGCAGCTCATCGAGGCAGGCTTACGAAAAACTGTTTTTT.